This record looks at one TCR beta chain sequence and its context. It lacks a known antigen. Within one base of it there is no much larger clone, and no base qualities were kept. Its CDR3 holds 13 amino acids, cysteine through phenylalanine. Only the CDR3 DNA stays, 39 bases, in frame from base 1. The CDR1 and CDR2 encoded by the germline V gene are SGHTA and FQGNSA. V is clipped by 1 base and J by 9 bases, and the sequence between their germline boundaries is 12 bases long. Library preparation used the immunoSEQ multiplex PCR assay. Per the authors' processing: A statistical classification framework was built to diagnose cytomegalovirus status from the catalog of TCR beta chain sequences. Here the immuneACCESS table is served through TCRdb, limited to in-frame sequences with V and J called. Missing clones are a known gap in these copies; in checked studies unresolved V genes cover under half, and the rest lacks a known reason. V and J calls and clone size are given by that table; D and trimming were obtained from the DNA. The sample profile shows roughly 300,000 clones; roughly nine tenths of them were found once. The ten largest clones represent approximately 1.1% of the sample.

This sample is drawn from a study of cytomegalovirus exposure and HLA in healthy donors listed by TCRdb under 2017. Looking at the study overall: The 650 to 750 repertoires of the first cohort and the approximately 110 validation repertoires were produced on the same platform, according to a later analysis. The study was designed to test whether signatures of past pathogen exposure could be identified by cataloging public T cell receptors. Along with the roughly 610-subject first cohort, a separate validation cohort of around 110 different subjects was used. To predict cytomegalovirus infection status, the study brought together high-throughput TCR immunosequencing, statistical association of individual TCRs with disease status, and machine learning.

The donors were included in the validation cohort of 90 to 150 subjects, a group kept apart from the approximately 690-subject first cohort. Overall study results and their limits: The classifier was reported to diagnose cytomegalovirus status with high specificity and sensitivity in both the original and validation cohorts. Three of the identified cytomegalovirus-associated TCR beta chains were confirmed in vitro to be specific for cytomegalovirus antigens. The authors suggested that the approach could potentially be extended to other disease states and immunological phenotypes. A later analysis found that TCRs clustered in the first cohort also tended to co-occur in the approximately 120 validation repertoires, with 94% of cluster scores above 0. Most TCR sequences were observed very rarely across donors, whereas some public TCRs were present in many individuals. A later analysis lacked HLA typing for the validation cohort, so it scored co-occurrence in that cohort across all 110 or so repertoires. In the study, 150 to 200 TCR beta chains were listed as associated with cytomegalovirus.

Recombination linked TRBV7-2 to TRBJ1-2, with a weak D call of TRBD1 (6 bases match). The TCR originated in a woman aged 25 to 39 in good health and CMV-seropositive. Sample: PBMCs. The nucleotides are TGTGCCAGCAGCTTAGACAGGGAAGGAAGCTACACCTTC. This codes for CASSLDREGSYTF.